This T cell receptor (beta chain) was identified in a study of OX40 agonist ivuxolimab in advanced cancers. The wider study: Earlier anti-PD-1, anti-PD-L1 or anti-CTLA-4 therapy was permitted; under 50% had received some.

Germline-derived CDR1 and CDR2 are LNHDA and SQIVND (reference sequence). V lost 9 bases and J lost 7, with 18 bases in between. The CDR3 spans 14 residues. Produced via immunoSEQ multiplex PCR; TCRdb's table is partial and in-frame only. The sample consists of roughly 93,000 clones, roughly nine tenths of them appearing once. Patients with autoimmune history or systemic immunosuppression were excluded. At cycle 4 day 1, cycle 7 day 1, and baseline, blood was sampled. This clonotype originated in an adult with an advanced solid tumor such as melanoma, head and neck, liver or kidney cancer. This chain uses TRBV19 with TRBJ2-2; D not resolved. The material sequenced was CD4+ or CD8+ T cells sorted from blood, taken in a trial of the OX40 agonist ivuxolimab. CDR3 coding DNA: TGTGCCAGCTCCTCGGGCGAGGTCCGCGGGGAGCTGTTTTTT. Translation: CASSSGEVRGELFF.